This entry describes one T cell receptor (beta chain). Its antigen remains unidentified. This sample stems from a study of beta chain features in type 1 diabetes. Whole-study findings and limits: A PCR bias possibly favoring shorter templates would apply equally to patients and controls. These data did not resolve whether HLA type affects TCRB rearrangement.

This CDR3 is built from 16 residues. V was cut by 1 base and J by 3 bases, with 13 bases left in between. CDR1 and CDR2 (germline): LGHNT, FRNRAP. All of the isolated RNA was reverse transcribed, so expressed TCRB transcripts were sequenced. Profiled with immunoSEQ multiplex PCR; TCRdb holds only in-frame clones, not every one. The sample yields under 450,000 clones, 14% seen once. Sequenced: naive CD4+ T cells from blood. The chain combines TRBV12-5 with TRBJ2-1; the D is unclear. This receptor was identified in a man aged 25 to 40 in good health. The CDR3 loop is CASGLGQAGRYNEQFF. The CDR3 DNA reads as TGTGCTAGTGGTTTGGGGCAAGCCGGCCGCTACAATGAGCAGTTCTTC.